These 28 T cell receptor beta chains came from one sample sequenced in a study of response to subunit inactivated influenza vaccine. TCRdb independently ran MiXCR on the RT-PCR reads; one entry per CDR3 protein. The sample holds 500,000 to 550,000 distinct CDR3 sequences; roughly 23% are singletons and the top ten take about 2.8%. The same data also went into a second study, on T cells expressing NK-cell markers. That source notes: In generating TCR beta cDNA, 5'RACE template switching with UMIs was used.

Material: CD4+ T cells sorted from PBMCs, obtained 12 days after vaccination. These receptors were obtained from a man between 45 and 60 years old who received an inactivated influenza vaccine.

In this sample, this clonotype turned up a few times. This chain joins TRBV20-1 and TRBJ1-4; 7 bases line up with TRBD1. V gave up 3 bases and J gave up 3 bases; unmatched junction bases: 7. This CDR3 is 15 amino acids long. Germline V gene sequence: CDR1 DFQATT, CDR2 SNEGSKA (reference sequence). CDR3: CSASRQGDANEKLFF. The DNA of the CDR3 is TGCAGTGCTAGCCGACAGGGTGACGCTAATGAAAAACTGTTTTTT.

The chain employs TRBV3-1 and TRBJ2-4; the D gene is possibly TRBD1 (6 bases). V was cut by 5 bases and J by 1 base, with 12 bases left in between. Germline assignment: CDR1 LGHDT and CDR2 YNNKEL (reference sequence). The CDR3 has 15 amino acids. The CDR3 coding sequence is TGTGCCAGCAGCTTACAGGGTACTGCCAAAAACATTCAGTACTTC. Its translation is CASSLQGTAKNIQYF. Drawing the rest from reference TRBV3-1 and TRBJ2-4, the complete variable domain is DTAVSQTPKYLVTQMGNDKSIKCEQNLGHDTMYWYKQDSKKFLKIMFSYNNKELIINETVPNRFSPKSPDKAHLNLHINSLELGDSAVYFCASSLQGTAKNIQYFGAGTRLSVL.

V and J are TRBV6-5 and TRBJ1-1, with no clear D. The CDR3 length is 13 residues. The germline V and J ends were trimmed by 2 bases and 5 bases, with 9 bases remaining between them. Germline-derived CDR1 and CDR2 are MNHEY and SVGAGI. The CDR3 sequence: CASSYGRRTEAFF. The CDR3 DNA is TGTGCCAGCAGTTACGGCAGGAGGACTGAAGCTTTCTTT.

V usage is TRBV6-2 or TRBV6-3 and J usage is TRBJ2-4; TRBD1 matches 10 bases. The germline V gene has CDR1 MNHEY and CDR2 SVGEGT. The CDR3 is 16 residues long. V lost 6 bases to trimming and J lost 0 bases; unmatched junction nucleotides: 5. CDR3 coding DNA: TGTGCCAGCAGATCGGACAGGGGGATAGCCAAAAACATTCAGTACTTC. This sequence encodes CASRSDRGIAKNIQYF.

The chain links TRBV7-4 to TRBJ1-3; D is uncertain. The CDR3 runs 15 residues. CDR1 and CDR2 from the germline V gene are SGHVT and SQSDAQ. V was trimmed by 7 bases and J by 0 bases, leaving 13 bases between them. CDR3 amino acids: CASNPLCYSGNTIYF. Written as DNA, the CDR3 is TGTGCCAGCAACCCGTTGTGCTACTCTGGAAACACCATATATTTT.

The chain combines TRBV29-1 with TRBJ2-3; the match to TRBD1 covers 7 bases. Germline V lookup: CDR1 SQVTM, CDR2 ANQGSEA. The CDR3 has 11 residues. CDR3: CSGTVTDTQYF. The CDR3 DNA is TGCTCGGGGACAGTCACAGATACGCAGTATTTT.

The chain is built from TRBV7-2 and TRBJ2-5; D possibly corresponds to TRBD1 (5 bases). Germline values: CDR1 SGHTA, CDR2 FQGNSA. V was trimmed by 8 bases and J by 1 base, leaving 11 bases between them. CDR3 size: 13 residues. The CDR3 here is CASSGRAQETQYF. The CDR3 DNA is TGTGCCAGCTCGGGCAGGGCCCAAGAGACCCAGTACTTC.

This clonotype showed up just a few times. The chain has TRBV7-9 and TRBJ1-1; no clear D gene. This CDR3 has 13 residues. Germline CDR1 and CDR2: SEHNR and FQNEAQ (reference sequence). V lost 7 bases and J lost 1, with 10 bases in between. Here the CDR3 DNA reads TGTGCCAGCAAACACGCAGGGAACACTGAAGCTTTCTTT. Translated: CASKHAGNTEAFF.

Written as DNA, the CDR3 is TGTGCCAGCAGCCAACGGACAGGGGGTAATGGCTACACCTTC. It yields the protein CASSQRTGGNGYTF. The chain joins TRBV3-1 to TRBJ1-2; 10 bases are shared with TRBD1. Losses at the gene ends were 2 bases for V and 6 bases for J; bases not matched to a gene: 3. The CDR3 length is 14 residues. Germline V gives CDR1 LGHDT, CDR2 YNNKEL (reference sequence).

This clonotype was seen at least ten times. This chain uses TRBV20-1 with TRBJ2-7, with D unresolved. Germline V gene sequence: CDR1 DFQATT, CDR2 SNEGSKA (reference sequence). CDR3 length equals 13 residues. Trimming took off 3 bases at V and 0 bases at J, with 9 bases between the two ends. The chain's CDR3 is CSASPTSSYEQYF. The CDR3 bases are TGCAGTGCTAGTCCTACCTCCTCCTACGAGCAGTACTTC.

CDR3 nucleotides: TGTGCCAGCACCCCGAGGTGGGTCGACTATGGCTACACCTTC. Residues: CASTPRWVDYGYTF. The chain carries TRBV6-1 and TRBJ1-2; D gene ambiguous. The CDR3 has 14 amino acids. CDR1 and CDR2 from the germline V gene are MNHNS and SASEGT. Trimming removed 7 bases from V and 3 bases from J, with 15 bases in between.

The rearrangement uses TRBV6-2 or TRBV6-3 and TRBJ2-7; 9 bases fit TRBD1. After removal of 5 bases from V and 5 bases from J, the junction contained 10 bases not matched to a gene. Germline CDR1 MNHEY, CDR2 SVGEGT. This CDR3 has 15 residues. CDR3: CASSPHRDRVNEQYF. The CDR3 DNA reads TGTGCCAGCAGTCCTCACCGGGACAGGGTTAACGAGCAGTACTTC.

In this sample, this clonotype turned up many times. The chain combines TRBV5-1 with TRBJ2-5; D may be TRBD2 (7 bases). Deletions cut 4 bases from V and 5 bases from J, with 12 bases between. The CDR3 extends over 13 amino acids. Germline V gene data show CDR1 as SGHRS and CDR2 as YFSETQ. The CDR3 coding sequence is TGCGCCAGCAGCCCGGGGGGCGAGGAGACCCAGTACTTC. This gives the protein CASSPGGEETQYF.

The chain carries TRBV2 and TRBJ1-4, with 7 bases identical to TRBD1. CDR3 size: 14 residues. Germline CDR1 SNHLY, CDR2 FYNNEI. The V segment lost 8 bases and the J segment 5 bases; nucleotides outside the gene matches: 8. DNA for the CDR3: TGTGCCAGCCGAATAGGGACAGTAAATGAAAAACTGTTTTTT. As protein: CASRIGTVNEKLFF.

This rearrangement joins TRBV7-9 to TRBJ1-6; 8 positions match TRBD1. The V segment lost 5 bases and the J segment 7 bases; nucleotides outside the gene matches: 7. This CDR3 spans 15 amino acids. The germline CDR1 and CDR2 sequences are SEHNR and FQNEAQ (reference sequence). The CDR3 sequence is CASSPPGQGNSPLHF. CDR3 bases: TGTGCCAGCAGCCCCCCCGGACAGGGCAATTCACCCCTCCACTTT.

This clonotype was counted only a few times. The chain is built from TRBV2 and TRBJ2-2; 7 bases map to TRBD2. Unmatched junction bases numbered 12, after V lost 7 bases and J lost 4 bases. The CDR3 covers 16 residues. The germline V gene encodes CDR1 SNHLY and CDR2 FYNNEI. CDR3 DNA: TGTGCCAGCACCCTCGCTCCCGTAGCGGGCACCGGGGAGCTGTTTTTT. Encoded protein: CASTLAPVAGTGELFF.

This clonotype occurred a few times. The chain couples TRBV5-5 to TRBJ1-6; D is undetermined. This CDR3 has 16 residues. Germline V CDR1 and CDR2: SGHKS, YYEKEE (reference sequence). Trimming stripped 4 bases from V and 0 bases from J, with 11 bases between. The CDR3 here is CASSVTVSSYNSPLHF. Written as DNA, the CDR3 is TGTGCCAGCAGCGTGACTGTCAGCTCCTATAATTCACCCCTCCACTTT. The complete variable domain, with remaining parts taken from reference TRBV5-5 and TRBJ1-6, reads DAGVTQSPTHLIKTRGQQVTLRCSPISGHKSVSWYQQVLGQGPQFIFQYYEKEERGRGNFPDRFSARQFPNYSSELNVNALLLGDSALYLCASSVTVSSYNSPLHFGNGTRLTVT.

This clonotype has ten or more counts. The chain carries TRBV7-2 and TRBJ2-2, with TRBD2 matching 10 bases. This CDR3 region has 15 residues. Trimming took 5 bases from V and 4 from J; bases not matched to a gene: 4. The germline CDR1 and CDR2 sequences are SGHTA and FQGNSA. Here the CDR3 reads CASSPLAGVTGELFF. The CDR3 DNA reads as TGTGCCAGCAGCCCCCTAGCGGGAGTCACCGGGGAGCTGTTTTTT.

This chain uses TRBV4-2 with TRBJ2-2; D gene uncertain. Trimming cost V 0 bases and J 0 bases, with 8 bases left between them. The CDR3 contains 16 residues. The germline gives CDR1 LGHNA, CDR2 YNFKEQ. CDR3 sequence reads: CASSQDTPSNTGELFF. DNA for the CDR3: TGTGCCAGCAGCCAAGACACACCGTCGAACACCGGGGAGCTGTTTTTT.

The chain uses TRBV2 and TRBJ2-3; no clear D gene. Trimming cost V 4 bases and J 5 bases, with 10 bases left between them. The CDR3 totals 13 residues. Germline CDR1 and CDR2: SNHLY and FYNNEI. CDR3 nucleotides: TGTGCCAGCAGTGCTGGGTATATAGATACGCAGTATTTT. Protein sequence: CASSAGYIDTQYF.

The gene calls are TRBV18 and TRBJ2-3, with 7 bases lining up with TRBD1. The CDR3 consists of 16 residues. J lost 2 bases, V lost 0 bases, and 5 bases had no gene match. In germline, CDR1 is KGHSH, CDR2 LQKENI. The CDR3 DNA reads TGTGCCAGCTCACCACCTACAGGGGAGTACACAGATACGCAGTATTTT. Its translation is CASSPPTGEYTDTQYF. Complete variable domain (other parts from reference TRBV18 and TRBJ2-3): NAGVMQNPRHLVRRRGQEARLRCSPMKGHSHVYWYRQLPEEGLKFMVYLQKENIIDESGMPKERFSAEFPKEGPSILRIQQVVRGDSAAYFCASSPPTGEYTDTQYFGPGTRLTVL.

This clonotype was picked up many times. The rearrangement links TRBV10-3 to TRBJ1-3, with D hard to call. The ends were cut back, 6 bases at V and 0 bases at J, with 15 bases in the middle. Germline assignment: CDR1 ENHRY and CDR2 SYGVKD. CDR3 length equals 16 residues. CDR3 in amino acids: CAISRVGPGSGNTIYF. CDR3 nucleotides: TGTGCCATCAGCAGAGTTGGACCAGGCTCTGGAAACACCATATATTTT.

The chain uses TRBV16 and TRBJ2-4; D not certain. V was pared by 0 bases and J by 0 bases, with 9 bases between. The length of the CDR3 is 16 residues. The germline V gene encodes CDR1 KGHSY and CDR2 FQNENV. In DNA, the CDR3 is TGTGCCAGCAGCCAATCTGGCTCTCTAGCCAAAAACATTCAGTACTTC. It specifies CASSQSGSLAKNIQYF.

This clonotype was picked up a small number of times. The gene calls are TRBV5-1 and TRBJ2-3; TRBD2 matches at 7 bases. CDR1 is SGHRS, CDR2 YFSETQ, per germline. CDR3 length: 16 amino acids. The V and J ends lost 0 bases and 2 bases, in that order; junction bases with no gene match: 6. This chain's CDR3 is CASSLDPAGLTDTQYF. CDR3 DNA: TGCGCCAGCAGCTTGGATCCAGCGGGGCTCACAGATACGCAGTATTTT. The full variable domain, with the rest looked up from reference TRBV5-1 and TRBJ2-3, is KAGVTQTPRYLIKTRGQQVTLSCSPISGHRSVSWYQQTPGQGLQFLFEYFSETQRNKGNFPGRFSGRQFSNSRSEMNVSTLELGDSALYLCASSLDPAGLTDTQYFGPGTRLTVL.

This clonotype was found a few times. The V call is TRBV28, the J call TRBJ2-2; 9 bases align to TRBD2. This CDR3 region has 15 residues. After removal of 7 bases from V and 7 bases from J, the junction contained 10 bases not matched to a gene. The germline gives CDR1 MDHEN, CDR2 SYDVKM. CDR3 sequence (DNA): TGTGCCAGCACGGAGGGCGGGGGGGCCTTCGGGGAGCTGTTTTTT. This translates into CASTEGGGAFGELFF.

With respect to this clonotype: This may arise from a read error, as a much more abundant clone is one base away. The CDR3 is CASSRQGHEQFF. DNA for the CDR3: TGTGCCAGCAGCCGACAGGGGCACGAGCAGTTCTTC. This chain joins TRBV7-2 and TRBJ2-1; TRBD1 matches 8 bases. The junction had 4 bases not matched to a gene; V was cut back by 5 bases and J by 10 bases. The CDR3 runs 12 residues. From germline, CDR1 is SGHTA and CDR2 FQGNSA.

The chain carries TRBV11-2 and TRBJ2-6, with D possibly being TRBD1 or TRBD2 (5 bases each). With 5 bases removed from V and 0 bases from J, the gap between germline ends came to 20 bases. The CDR3 sequence is 19 residues long. CDR1 and CDR2 from the germline V gene are SGHAT and FQNNGV. The CDR3 nucleotides are TGTGCCAGCAGCACCATCGCGCCGGGACCGATCTCTGGGGCCAACGTCCTGACTTTC. Its protein product is CASSTIAPGPISGANVLTF.

The chain has TRBV12-3 or TRBV12-4 and TRBJ1-5; TRBD1 aligns across 7 bases. V gave up 3 bases and J gave up 9 bases; unmatched junction bases: 8. CDR3 length: 14 residues. The CDR3 protein is CASSFSGTELPQHF. The CDR3 bases are TGTGCCAGCAGTTTCAGCGGGACAGAATTGCCCCAGCATTTT.